This record looks at one T cell receptor (beta chain) sequence and its context. This sample was included in a study of T-cell reconstitution after alpha-beta-depleted transplantation in children. V was trimmed by 5 bases and J by 5 bases, leaving 17 bases between them. CDR1 and CDR2 from the germline V gene are SGHTA and FQGTGA. This CDR3 is 15 amino acids long. The library targeted TCRbeta and was prepared with unique molecular identifiers. TCRdb itself ran the PCR reads through MiXCR, one entry per CDR3 protein. The data show under 140,000 distinct CDR3 sequences, with 10% seen just once and approximately 8% held by the top ten.

The TCR comes from a human donor who donated a stem cell graft to a child with acute lymphoblastic leukemia. The material sequenced was PBMCs from the stem cell graft donor, taken from the stem cell graft. The chain links TRBV7-3 to TRBJ2-3; maybe TRBD2 (6 bases). CDR3 sequence reads: CASSPGGREEDTQYF. The CDR3 nucleotides read TGTGCCAGCAGCCCCGGAGGCAGGGAGGAAGATACGCAGTATTTT.